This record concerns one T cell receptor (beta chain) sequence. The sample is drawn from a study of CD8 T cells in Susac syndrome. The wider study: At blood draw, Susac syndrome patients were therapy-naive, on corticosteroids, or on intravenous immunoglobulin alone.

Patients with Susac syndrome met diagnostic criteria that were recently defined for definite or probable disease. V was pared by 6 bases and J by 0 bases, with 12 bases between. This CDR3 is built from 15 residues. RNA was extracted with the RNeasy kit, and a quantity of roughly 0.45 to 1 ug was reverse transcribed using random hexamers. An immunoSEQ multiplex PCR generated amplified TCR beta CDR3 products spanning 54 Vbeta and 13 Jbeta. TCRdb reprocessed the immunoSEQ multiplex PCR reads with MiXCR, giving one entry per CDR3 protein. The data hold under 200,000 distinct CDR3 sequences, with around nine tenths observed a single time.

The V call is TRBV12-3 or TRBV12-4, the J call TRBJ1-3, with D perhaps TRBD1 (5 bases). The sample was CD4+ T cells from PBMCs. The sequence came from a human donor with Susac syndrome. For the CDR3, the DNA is TGTGCCAGCAGCTCCAGGGAGAGCTCTGGAAACACCATATATTTT. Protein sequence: CASSSRESSGNTIYF.